This T cell receptor (beta chain) was recovered during a study of long-term antiretroviral therapy in people with HIV. Study results and limitations: ART adherence was not documented, and neither viral resistance nor therapy changes had any data.

PBMC samples from each donor numbered at least one pre-ART and at least two post-ART. Treatment for all HIV-infected participants took place in the United States. Remarks on this clone: The antigen remains undetermined.

The assay, immunoSEQ v3.0, was run at survey level. Sequencing set out to capture roughly 40,000-50,000 T-cell genomes per sample. The assay was immunoSEQ multiplex PCR, and TCRdb's table has in-frame clones only and misses some. The table lists about 11,000 clones, about 89% of them singletons. V lost 0 bases, J lost 5 bases, and 13 bases stayed unmatched. Germline V gene sequence: CDR1 SNHLY, CDR2 FYNNEI. This CDR3 is built from 17 residues. This sequence originates from a middle-aged woman with HIV. This specimen consisted of unsorted PBMCs, obtained 0.2 years before starting antiretroviral therapy. The chain is built from TRBV2 and TRBJ2-7; TRBD1 matches 7 bases. As DNA, the CDR3 is TGTGCCAGCAGTGAAGCGCCGAGGACAGGTCGTTACCACGAGCAGTACTTC. Amino acid sequence: CASSEAPRTGRYHEQYF.